This TCR beta chain was captured by sequencing in a study of T cells in Graves' hyperthyroidism and ophthalmopathy. Regarding the study as a whole: Among thyroid clonotypes expanded above 0.001, most also appeared in blood.

Concerning this clonotype itself: Antigen specificity is unknown.

The TCR beta CDR3 regions underwent amplification using RNA transcripts as the source. TCR CDR3 regions were first amplified by RT-PCR with HTBI primers. TCRdb ran MiXCR on the multiplex PCR reads and lists one entry per CDR3 protein. This sample has about 350,000 distinct CDR3 sequences, with 14% found just once. The V gene's germline CDR1 is MNHEY and CDR2 SMNVEV (reference sequence). The CDR3 is 13 amino acids. The ends were cut back, 0 bases at V and 7 bases at J, with 10 bases in the middle. The PBMCs studied were ones that came from roughly 11 ml fresh peripheral blood. This chain connects TRBV27 to TRBJ2-7; no definite D call. Specimen: blood. This receptor was identified in a woman aged 25 to 39 with Graves' hyperthyroidism. The CDR3: CASSLSIRYEQYF. CDR3 bases: TGTGCCAGCAGTTTATCGATACGGTATGAGCAGTACTTC.